Below, 2 T cell receptor beta chains from the same sample are listed, as sequenced in a study of siplizumab effects on memory and regulatory T cells (dated by TCRdb to between 2019 and 2020). Cells from the mixed lymphocyte reactions were cocultured for five to seven days at 37 degrees C. The library came from the immunoSEQ multiplex PCR assay. The clones in this table, taken by TCRdb from immuneACCESS, are in-frame only. Not every clone is retained; where verified, under half of the shortfall comes from an unresolved V gene, and the cause of the rest is unknown. For this sample there are thousands of clones; approximately 34% appear just once. The biggest ten clones account for about 15% of the sample. What these receptors recognize is not known. Sequenced sample: CFSE-low (dividing) CD8+ T cells sorted from an allogeneic mixed lymphocyte reaction. Receptor source: a human donor in good health; the cells came from an allogeneic mixed lymphocyte reaction.

This clone is categorized as medium-sized (0.01 to 0.1%). J is TRBJ1-1 and V is TRBV13; a possible D gene is TRBD1 (5 bases). The germline V gene encodes CDR1 PRHDT and CDR2 FYEKMQ (reference sequence). V lost 0 bases and J lost 5, with 13 bases in between. The CDR3 has 15 residues. The CDR3 spells CASSLGLAGETEAFF. The CDR3 nucleotides are TGTGCCAGCAGCTTAGGGCTTGCGGGGGAGACTGAAGCTTTCTTT. Full variable domain (remainder filled in from reference TRBV13 and TRBJ1-1): AAGVIQSPRHLIKEKRETATLKCYPIPRHDTVYWYQQGPGQDPQFLISFYEKMQSDKGSIPDRFSAQQFSDYHSELNMSSLELGDSALYFCASSLGLAGETEAFFGQGTRLTVV.

This chain links TRBV9 with TRBJ2-7, with D possibly TRBD2 on 6 matching bases. The CDR3 has 14 amino acids. Germline V lookup: CDR1 SGDLS, CDR2 YYNGEE. V lost 6 bases and J lost 0, with 13 bases in between. The CDR3 reads CASNPAGSSYEQYF. In DNA, the CDR3 is TGTGCCAGCAACCCCGCGGGAAGCTCCTACGAGCAGTACTTC.